A single sample gave rise to the 23 T cell receptor beta chains below, sequenced in a study of blood T cell repertoires in COVID-19. Only in-frame clones appear in the TCRdb table, and some are missing; sequencing was by immunoSEQ multiplex PCR. Counted here are about 300,000 clones, more than 70% occurring once; the ten biggest clones make up over 6%. Source material: peripheral blood. Receptors were obtained from a woman aged 25 to 39 who had recovered from COVID-19.

V and J are TRBV2 and TRBJ1-1; the D is unclear. The germline V gene has CDR1 SNHLY and CDR2 FYNNEI. Trimming took off 6 bases at V and 1 base at J, with 18 bases between the two ends. This CDR3 is 16 amino acids long. CDR3: CASSERVNIGNTEAFF. The DNA of the CDR3 is TGTGCCAGCAGCGAACGAGTTAATATCGGGAACACTGAAGCTTTCTTT.

This chain links TRBV30 with TRBJ1-1, with 9 bases fitting TRBD1. Germline-derived CDR1 and CDR2 are GTSNPN and SVGIG (reference sequence). With V trimmed by 8 bases and J by 2 bases, 6 bases remained unmatched. This CDR3 comprises 13 residues. CDR3 coding DNA: TGTGCCGGGACAGGGTTACTTAACACTGAAGCTTTCTTT. Translated, it gives CAGTGLLNTEAFF.

V gene TRBV3-1 (or the pseudogene TRBV3-2) combines with J gene TRBJ1-3, with D perhaps matching TRBD1 (6 bases). Germline V gene data show CDR1 as LGHDT and CDR2 as YNNKEL (reference sequence). CDR3 length: 14 residues. With 5 bases removed from V and 4 bases from J, the gap between germline ends came to 12 bases. In DNA form, the CDR3 reads TGTGCCAGCAGCGGGGGCCGTGGCGGAAACACCATATATTTT. Its translation is CASSGGRGGNTIYF.

The chain links TRBV2 to TRBJ2-5, with 7 bases lining up with TRBD1. The CDR3 runs 15 residues. The junction had 9 bases not matched to a gene; V was cut back by 6 bases and J by 2 bases. Germline V CDR1 and CDR2: SNHLY, FYNNEI. CDR3 DNA: TGTGCCAGCAGGACGGGACAGTCCCGACAAGAGACCCAGTACTTC. Translation gives CASRTGQSRQETQYF.

The DNA for the CDR3 is TGTGCCAGCAGCGGACAGGGGCTGGATGAGCAGTTCTTC. It yields the protein CASSGQGLDEQFF. The chain recombines TRBV12-3 or TRBV12-4 with TRBJ2-1, with TRBD1 matching 9 bases. The V and J ends lost 6 bases and 8 bases, in that order; junction bases with no gene match: 5. CDR3 length equals 13 residues.

V gene TRBV5-1 combines with J gene TRBJ1-1; no clear D. V lost 4 bases and J 0 bases, leaving 7 bases between the germline ends. The CDR3 sequence is 13 residues long. Germline V gene lookup returns CDR1 SGHRS and CDR2 YFSETQ. The CDR3 is CASSREVNTEAFF. CDR3 nucleotides: TGCGCCAGCAGCCGGGAAGTGAACACTGAAGCTTTCTTT.

The rearrangement uses TRBV27 and TRBJ1-6; no firm D call. There are 16 residues in the CDR3. The germline CDR1 and CDR2 sequences are MNHEY and SMNVEV (reference sequence). The V end lost 2 bases, the J end lost 0 bases, and 8 bases lay between the germline ends. The chain's CDR3 is CASSLLGSSYNSPLHF. In nucleotides, the CDR3 is TGTGCCAGCAGTTTACTAGGAAGCTCCTATAATTCACCCCTCCACTTT.

The chain has TRBV15 and TRBJ1-2; TRBD1 aligns across 8 bases. V lost 5 bases and J lost 6; bases outside the gene matches: 5. The CDR3 sequence is 13 residues long. Germline V gives CDR1 LNHNV, CDR2 YYDKDF (reference sequence). CDR3 bases: TGTGCCACCAGCGGGCAGGGGGCCGATGGCTACACCTTC. This encodes CATSGQGADGYTF. Full variable domain (missing parts from reference TRBV15 and TRBJ1-2): DAMVIQNPRYQVTQFGKPVTLSCSQTLNHNVMYWYQQKSSQAPKLLFHYYDKDFNNEADTPDNFQSRRPNTSFCFLDIRSPGLGDTAMYLCATSGQGADGYTFGSGTRLTVV.

The CDR3 here is CASSQGQGFSETQYF. The CDR3 DNA follows: TGTGCCAGCAGTCAGGGACAGGGGTTTTCAGAGACCCAGTACTTC. This chain joins TRBV6-5 and TRBJ2-5; 10 bases fit TRBD1. Losses at the gene ends were 5 bases for V and 4 bases for J; bases not matched to a gene: 7. The CDR3 has 15 residues. CDR1 MNHEY and CDR2 SVGAGI come from the germline V gene.

The chain combines TRBV5-6 with TRBJ2-5; TRBD2 agrees at 9 bases. The V segment lost 2 bases and the J segment 2 bases; nucleotides outside the gene matches: 16. CDR3 length: 19 amino acids. Germline values: CDR1 SGHDT, CDR2 YYEEEE. The CDR3 sequence: CASSFSLVAGVLDQETQYF. Here the CDR3 DNA reads TGTGCCAGCAGCTTCTCCTTGGTAGCGGGGGTCCTGGATCAAGAGACCCAGTACTTC.

The V call is TRBV9, the J call TRBJ2-5, with a weak D call TRBD1 (6 bases). With 2 bases removed from V and 3 bases from J, the gap between germline ends came to 11 bases. This CDR3 is built from 14 residues. Germline V gene data show CDR1 as SGDLS and CDR2 as YYNGEE. The CDR3 bases are TGTGCCAGCAGCGTCGGACAGCAGGAAGAGACCCAGTACTTC. As protein: CASSVGQQEETQYF.

The chain recombines TRBV2 with TRBJ2-1; no clear D gene. The CDR3 is 12 amino acids. V lost 3 bases to trimming and J lost 4 bases, with 4 bases between them. Germline V gene sequence: CDR1 SNHLY, CDR2 FYNNEI. The CDR3 here is CASSDEYNEQFF. For the CDR3, the DNA is TGTGCCAGCAGTGACGAGTACAATGAGCAGTTCTTC.

This clone came up once. This sequence joins TRBV7-2 and TRBJ2-5; TRBD2 matches at 15 bases. V gave up 5 bases and J gave up 1 base; unmatched junction bases: 11. CDR1 SGHTA and CDR2 FQGNSA come from the germline V gene. This CDR3 is built from 19 residues. CDR3 residues: CASSDRGLAGGLFQETQYF. As DNA, the CDR3 is TGTGCCAGCAGCGACCGAGGACTAGCGGGGGGGTTATTCCAAGAGACCCAGTACTTC.

This rearrangement joins TRBV7-9 to TRBJ2-2; 9 nucleotides match TRBD1. The CDR3 extends over 16 amino acids. After removal of 5 bases from V and 5 bases from J, the junction contained 9 bases not matched to a gene. CDR1 and CDR2 (germline): SEHNR, FQNEAQ (reference sequence). CDR3 DNA sequence: TGTGCCAGCAGCCGGACCGGGACAGGGATAACCGGGGAGCTGTTTTTT. It yields the protein CASSRTGTGITGELFF.

This chain uses TRBV10-3 with TRBJ1-5; perhaps TRBD1 as D (6 bases). CDR1 and CDR2 from the germline V gene are ENHRY and SYGVKD. The CDR3 is 12 amino acids. V lost 4 bases and J 5 bases, leaving 6 bases between the germline ends. Written as DNA, the CDR3 is TGTGCCATCAGTGCAGGGGATCAGCCCCAGCATTTT. It is translated as CAISAGDQPQHF.

The V call is TRBV5-1, the J call TRBJ2-3; TRBD2 agrees at 9 bases. After removal of 4 bases from V and 2 bases from J, the junction contained 5 bases not matched to a gene. The CDR3 covers 15 residues. Germline CDR1 is SGHRS and CDR2 is YFSETQ. This CDR3 reads CASSEVAGVTDTQYF. The CDR3, as DNA: TGCGCCAGCAGCGAGGTAGCGGGGGTCACAGATACGCAGTATTTT.

The genes are TRBV28 and TRBJ1-2; D remains ambiguous. Germline V gene lookup returns CDR1 MDHEN and CDR2 SYDVKM. V shed 4 bases and J shed 5 bases, with 14 bases lying between them. The CDR3 has 14 residues. The CDR3: CASSSPDGVYGYTF. For the CDR3, the DNA is TGTGCCAGCAGTTCCCCCGACGGGGTATATGGCTACACCTTC.

V usage is TRBV28 and J usage is TRBJ2-7; 7 bases are shared with TRBD1. V gave up 8 bases and J gave up 1 base; unmatched junction bases: 14. The CDR3 loop spans 16 amino acids. Germline V lookup: CDR1 MDHEN, CDR2 SYDVKM. The CDR3 DNA sequence: TGTGCCAGCGGTACGACTACAGGGGCACCATCCTACGAGCAGTACTTC. Amino acids: CASGTTTGAPSYEQYF.

V is TRBV29-1 and J is TRBJ2-1; D uncertain. This CDR3 contains 13 residues. Germline V gives CDR1 SQVTM, CDR2 ANQGSEA. V lost 4 bases, J lost 0 bases, and 7 bases lay in between. CDR3 DNA sequence: TGCAGCGTTGGGTATAGCTCCTACAATGAGCAGTTCTTC. Protein: CSVGYSSYNEQFF.

The V gene is TRBV29-1, the J gene TRBJ2-3; 9 bases map to TRBD1. The CDR3 extends over 16 amino acids. From germline, CDR1 is SQVTM and CDR2 ANQGSEA. The J segment lost 3 bases and the V segment lost 8 bases, leaving 15 bases of the junction unmatched. CDR3 residues: CSPDGPGQGITDTQYF. The CDR3 DNA reads TGCAGCCCTGACGGACCGGGACAGGGTATAACAGATACGCAGTATTTT.

This clone was detected once. This chain joins TRBV5-1 and TRBJ2-3; D remains ambiguous. The CDR3 sequence is 14 residues long. V gave up 4 bases and J gave up 6 bases, with 15 bases separating them. Germline V gene data show CDR1 as SGHRS and CDR2 as YFSETQ. The CDR3 DNA is TGCGCCAGCAGCCCTAGTCAAATTAGCGATACGCAGTATTTT. Translated, it gives CASSPSQISDTQYF.

The chain has TRBV19 and TRBJ1-2; no firm D call. The CDR3 totals 12 residues. The V gene lost 3 bases and the J gene lost 3 bases, with 5 bases spanning the gap. Germline V CDR1 and CDR2: LNHDA, SQIVND (reference sequence). The CDR3 reads CASSMSHYGYTF. CDR3 coding DNA: TGTGCCAGTAGTATGAGCCACTATGGCTACACCTTC.

This chain links TRBV18 with TRBJ2-2; 9 bases are a match to TRBD1. CDR1 is KGHSH and CDR2 is LQKENI in the germline V gene. V lost 0 bases and J lost 5; bases outside the gene matches: 7. CDR3 length equals 17 residues. The CDR3 sequence: CASSPPNSGQGTGELFF. The CDR3 DNA follows: TGTGCCAGCTCACCACCGAACTCGGGACAGGGAACCGGGGAGCTGTTTTTT.